Sequencing of this T cell receptor beta chain was carried out in a study of blood T cell repertoires in COVID-19. Study-level information: COVID-19 samples, acute and convalescent, were from the United States, Italy and Spain.

Authors' methods: How many nucleated cells were present was estimated from reference gene primer amplification. The method was immunoSEQ multiplex PCR; TCRdb's version includes in-frame clones alone and lacks a portion of them. From that table come the V and J calls and clone size; the DNA was used to work out D and trimming. This table has 200,000 to 250,000 clones, around nine tenths appearing once. Germline values: CDR1 MDHEN, CDR2 SYDVKM. The CDR3 totals 18 residues. V gave up 2 bases and J gave up 6 bases; unmatched junction bases: 13. The chain uses TRBV28 and TRBJ2-2; 9 bases align to TRBD2. Sequencing input: peripheral blood. The receptor was derived from a young man with active or convalescent COVID-19. CDR3 in amino acids: CASSLPLFSGSGAGELFF. CDR3 nucleotides: TGTGCCAGCAGTTTACCCCTTTTTAGCGGGAGTGGGGCCGGGGAGCTGTTTTTT.